A selection of T cell receptor beta chains follows, all from one sample in a study of blood T cells in healthy people across ages. MiXCR, applied by TCRdb to the 5' RACE reads, yields one record per CDR3 protein. Counted here are around 1,900,000 distinct CDR3 sequences, about two fifths occurring once; the ten biggest clones make up more than 20%. Source material: blood. Source of these receptors: a human donor in good health. CDR3s include the opening cysteine and the closing phenylalanine or tryptophan. The D gene is left open where the match is weak. Size is omitted from some rows. Given values are once, few, many or a class for expanded clones.

j_gene,v_gene,d_gene,abundance,CDR3aa,CDR3nt
TRBJ1-1,TRBV16,TRBD1,NA,CASSQSGQGEAFF,TGTGCCAGCAGCCAATCTGGACAGGGTGAAGCTTTCTTT
TRBJ2-1,TRBV7-7,NA,NA,CASSLTSSVSSYNEQFF,TGTGCTAGCAGCTTAACCTCTAGCGTTAGCTCCTACAATGAGCAGTTCTTC
TRBJ2-1,TRBV3-1,NA,few,CASSQVRDHEQFF,TGTGCCAGCAGCCAAGTGAGGGACCATGAGCAGTTCTTC
TRBJ2-1,TRBV2,NA,NA,CASFGGSRYNEQFF,TGTGCCAGCTTTGGGGGGTCTCGGTACAATGAGCAGTTCTTC
TRBJ2-1,TRBV12-5,TRBD1,NA,CASATGTEYNEQFF,TGTGCTAGTGCGACCGGGACAGAATACAATGAGCAGTTCTTC
TRBJ2-1,TRBV7-9,TRBD2,few,CASSSGLAETSYNEQFF,TGTGCCAGCAGCTCGGGACTAGCGGAAACCTCCTACAATGAGCAGTTCTTC
TRBJ1-2,TRBV10-3,TRBD1,few,CAIRETGDLYGYTF,TGTGCCATCAGGGAGACAGGGGACCTCTATGGCTACACCTTC
TRBJ2-1,TRBV24-1,NA,once,CATSDQGRSSYNEQFF,TGTGCCACCAGTGACCAGGGACGGAGCTCCTACAATGAGCAGTTCTTC
TRBJ2-3,TRBV12-3/TRBV12-4,NA,few,CASSLWQGKDTQYF,TGTGCCAGCAGCCTCTGGCAGGGGAAAGATACGCAGTATTTT
TRBJ2-1,TRBV20-1,TRBD1,NA,CSAREGGTYNEQFF,TGCAGTGCTAGAGAAGGGGGCACCTACAATGAGCAGTTCTTC
TRBJ2-7,TRBV29-1,NA,few,CSVEGGNAYEQYF,TGCAGCGTTGAGGGGGGCAACGCCTACGAGCAGTACTTC
TRBJ2-3,TRBV10-3,NA,few,CAISDPDVATDTQYF,TGTGCCATCAGCGATCCCGACGTAGCCACAGATACGCAGTATTTT
TRBJ2-2,TRBV6-2/TRBV6-3,TRBD2,NA,CASSYSPASGGPNTGELFF,TGTGCCAGCAGTTACTCCCCGGCTAGCGGGGGACCGAACACCGGGGAGCTGTTTTTT
TRBJ2-3,TRBV7-9,NA,NA,CASSLQSNTQYF,TGTGCCAGCAGCCTACAATCAAATACGCAGTATTTT
TRBJ2-3,TRBV2,TRBD1,few,CASSEATGAFTDTQYF,TGTGCCAGCAGTGAAGCGACAGGGGCATTCACAGATACGCAGTATTTT
TRBJ2-7,TRBV2,NA,NA,CAAGEILTSSYEQYF,TGTGCCGCAGGGGAGATTTTAACTTCCTCCTACGAGCAGTACTTC